This T cell receptor (beta chain) was captured by sequencing in a study of yellow fever vaccine responses in identical twins. Study-wide findings and caveats: As reported, the vaccine T cell response of twins seemed partly convergent and partly personalized.

Trimming cost V 1 base and J 7 bases; bases outside gene matches: 4. This CDR3 spans 16 amino acids. Germline V gene data show CDR1 as SGHNT and CDR2 as YENEEA. On this clonotype: The target antigen is unknown.

TCRdb redid the calling of the RT-PCR reads with MiXCR, one entry per CDR3 protein. The sample has about 23,000 distinct CDR3 sequences; around four fifths are singletons. The material was T cells from blood (PBMCs), unsorted or a sorted subset (not recorded which), obtained before or after yellow fever vaccination (not recorded which). The rearrangement uses TRBV11-3 and TRBJ2-1; TRBD2 matches at 13 bases. The receptor's source is a woman under 30 who received the yellow fever vaccine. CDR3 coding DNA: TGTGCCAGCAGCTTAGTATGGACTAGCGGGAGAAATGAGCAGTTCTTC. The encoded protein is CASSLVWTSGRNEQFF. Supplemented by reference TRBV11-3 and TRBJ2-1, the full variable domain reads EAGVVQSPRYKIIEKKQPVAFWCNPISGHNTLYWYLQNLGQGPELLIRYENEEAVDDSQLPKDRFSAERLKGVDSTLKIQPAELGDSAVYLCASSLVWTSGRNEQFFGPGTRLTVL.